Included here is one T cell receptor (beta chain) sequence, with context. The data originate from a study of T cell responses to AZD1222 COVID-19 vaccine. This table comes from immunoSEQ multiplex PCR, and its TCRdb copy is limited to in-frame clones, with some not included. Among some 150,000 clones, less than 90% were seen once, and the ten largest hold 6.9%. The V gene lost 7 bases and the J gene lost 0 bases, with 4 bases spanning the gap. Germline V gene data show CDR1 as SGHNT and CDR2 as YENEEA. The CDR3 consists of 13 residues. Sample: peripheral blood, taken after recovery from COVID-19. The gene calls are TRBV11-3 and TRBJ1-6; no clear D gene. This TCR was sampled from an adult who had recovered from COVID-19. The CDR3 region is CASNVSYNSPLHF. CDR3 in DNA: TGTGCCAGCAACGTCTCCTATAATTCACCCCTCCACTTT.